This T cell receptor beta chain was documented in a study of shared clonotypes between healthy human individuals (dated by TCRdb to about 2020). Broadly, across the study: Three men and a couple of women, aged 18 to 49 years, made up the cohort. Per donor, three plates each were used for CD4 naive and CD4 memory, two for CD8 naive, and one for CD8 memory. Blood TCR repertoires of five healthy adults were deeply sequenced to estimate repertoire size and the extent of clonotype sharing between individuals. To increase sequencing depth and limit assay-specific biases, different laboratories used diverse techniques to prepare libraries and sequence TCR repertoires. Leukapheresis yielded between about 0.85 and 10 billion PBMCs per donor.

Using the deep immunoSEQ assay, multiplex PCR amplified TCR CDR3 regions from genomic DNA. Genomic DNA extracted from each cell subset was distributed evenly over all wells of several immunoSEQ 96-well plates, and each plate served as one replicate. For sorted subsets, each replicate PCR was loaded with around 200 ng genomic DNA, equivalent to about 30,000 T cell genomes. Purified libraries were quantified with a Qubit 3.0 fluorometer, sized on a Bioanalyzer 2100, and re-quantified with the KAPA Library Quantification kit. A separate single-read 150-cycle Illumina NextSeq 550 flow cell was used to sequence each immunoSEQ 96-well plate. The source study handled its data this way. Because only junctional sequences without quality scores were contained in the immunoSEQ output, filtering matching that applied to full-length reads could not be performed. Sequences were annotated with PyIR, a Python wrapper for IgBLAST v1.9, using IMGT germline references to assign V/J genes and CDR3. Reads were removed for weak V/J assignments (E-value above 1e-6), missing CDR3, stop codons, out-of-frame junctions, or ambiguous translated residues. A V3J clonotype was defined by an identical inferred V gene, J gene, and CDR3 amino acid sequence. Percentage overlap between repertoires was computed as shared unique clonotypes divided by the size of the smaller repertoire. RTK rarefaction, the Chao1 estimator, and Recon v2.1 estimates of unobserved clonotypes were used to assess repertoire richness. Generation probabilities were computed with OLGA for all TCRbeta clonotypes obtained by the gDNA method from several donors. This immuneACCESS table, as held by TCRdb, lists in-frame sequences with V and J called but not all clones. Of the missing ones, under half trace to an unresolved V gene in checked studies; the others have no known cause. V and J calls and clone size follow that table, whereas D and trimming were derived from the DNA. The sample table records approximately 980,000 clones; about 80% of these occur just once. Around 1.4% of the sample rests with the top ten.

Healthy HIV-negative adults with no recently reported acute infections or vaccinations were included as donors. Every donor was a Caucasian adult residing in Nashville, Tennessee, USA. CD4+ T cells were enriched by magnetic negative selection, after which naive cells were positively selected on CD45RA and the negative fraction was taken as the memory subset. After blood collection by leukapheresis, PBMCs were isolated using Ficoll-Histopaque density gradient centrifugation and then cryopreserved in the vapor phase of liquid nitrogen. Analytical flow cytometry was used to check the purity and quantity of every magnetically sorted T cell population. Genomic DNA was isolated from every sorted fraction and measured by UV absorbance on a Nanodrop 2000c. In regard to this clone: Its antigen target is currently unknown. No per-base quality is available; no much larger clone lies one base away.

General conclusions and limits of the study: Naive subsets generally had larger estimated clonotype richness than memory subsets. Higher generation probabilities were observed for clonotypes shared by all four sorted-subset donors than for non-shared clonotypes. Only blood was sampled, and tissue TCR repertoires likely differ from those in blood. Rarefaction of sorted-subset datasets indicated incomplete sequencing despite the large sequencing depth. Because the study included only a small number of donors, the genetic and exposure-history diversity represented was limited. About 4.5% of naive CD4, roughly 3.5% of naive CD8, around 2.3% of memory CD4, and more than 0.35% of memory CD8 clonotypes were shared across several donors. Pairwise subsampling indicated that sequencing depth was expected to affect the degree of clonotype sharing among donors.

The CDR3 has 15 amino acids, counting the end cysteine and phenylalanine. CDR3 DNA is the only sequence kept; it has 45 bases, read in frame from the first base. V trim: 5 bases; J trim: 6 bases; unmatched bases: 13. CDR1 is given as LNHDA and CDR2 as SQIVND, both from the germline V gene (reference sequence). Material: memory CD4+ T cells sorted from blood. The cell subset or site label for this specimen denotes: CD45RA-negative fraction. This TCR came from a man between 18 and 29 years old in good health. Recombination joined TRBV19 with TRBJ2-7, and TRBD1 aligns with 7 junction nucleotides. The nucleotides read TGTGCCAGTAGTGCCTCAACGACAGGGATAGGCGAGCAGTACTTC. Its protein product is CASSASTTGIGEQYF.